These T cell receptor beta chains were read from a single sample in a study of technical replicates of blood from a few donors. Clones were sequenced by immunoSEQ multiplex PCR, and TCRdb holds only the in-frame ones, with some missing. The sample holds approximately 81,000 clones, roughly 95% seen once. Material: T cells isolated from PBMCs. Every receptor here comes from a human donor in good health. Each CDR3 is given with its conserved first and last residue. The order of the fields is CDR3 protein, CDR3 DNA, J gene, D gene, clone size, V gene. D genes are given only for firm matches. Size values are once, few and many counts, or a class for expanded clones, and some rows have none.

cdr3_aa: CASSLGHGTATFTDTQYF
cdr3_nt: TGTGCCAGCAGCTTGGGTCACGGGACAGCTACCTTCACAGATACGCAGTATTTT
j_call: TRBJ2-3
d_call: TRBD1
clone_size: .
v_call: TRBV5-8

cdr3_aa: CASSLGQYNEQFF
cdr3_nt: TGTGCCAGCAGCTTAGGGCAGTACAATGAGCAGTTCTTC
j_call: TRBJ2-1
d_call: .
clone_size: .
v_call: TRBV11-3

cdr3_aa: CASSLGPNEQFF
cdr3_nt: TGTGCCAGCAGTTTGGGCCCCAATGAGCAGTTCTTC
j_call: TRBJ2-1
d_call: .
clone_size: .
v_call: TRBV28

cdr3_aa: CASSKLAGGSGELFF
cdr3_nt: TGTGCCAGTAGTAAACTAGCGGGAGGGTCCGGGGAGCTGTTTTTT
j_call: TRBJ2-2
d_call: TRBD2
clone_size: .
v_call: TRBV19

cdr3_aa: CASSVGGTNEKLFF
cdr3_nt: TGCGCCAGCAGCGTCGGGGGGACTAATGAAAAACTGTTTTTT
j_call: TRBJ1-4
d_call: .
clone_size: .
v_call: TRBV5-1

cdr3_aa: CASSQGLAGPYEQYF
cdr3_nt: TGCGCCAGCAGCCAAGGGCTAGCGGGGCCCTACGAGCAGTACTTC
j_call: TRBJ2-7
d_call: TRBD2
clone_size: .
v_call: TRBV4-1

cdr3_aa: CAISGRGPANEQFF
cdr3_nt: TGTGCCATCAGTGGGAGGGGACCCGCCAATGAGCAGTTCTTC
j_call: TRBJ2-1
d_call: .
clone_size: .
v_call: TRBV10-3

cdr3_aa: CASRIQVFSNQPQHF
cdr3_nt: TGTGCCAGCAGGATACAGGTTTTTAGCAATCAGCCCCAGCATTTT
j_call: TRBJ1-5
d_call: .
clone_size: .
v_call: TRBV27

cdr3_aa: CASSPGESRAYEQFF
cdr3_nt: TGTGCCAGCTCACCCGGTGAGAGCAGGGCATATGAGCAGTTCTTC
j_call: TRBJ2-1
d_call: .
clone_size: .
v_call: TRBV18

cdr3_aa: CASLTWGADTGELFF
cdr3_nt: TGCGCCAGTCTAACTTGGGGCGCTGACACCGGGGAGCTGTTTTTT
j_call: TRBJ2-2
d_call: .
clone_size: once
v_call: TRBV10-1

cdr3_aa: CASSLGAGGIYEQYF
cdr3_nt: TGTGCCAGCAGCTTGGGAGCGGGAGGGATCTACGAGCAGTACTTC
j_call: TRBJ2-7
d_call: TRBD2
clone_size: .
v_call: TRBV5-4

cdr3_aa: CASSYPDSDEQYF
cdr3_nt: TGTGCCAGCAGTTACCCAGACTCCGACGAGCAGTACTTC
j_call: TRBJ2-7
d_call: .
clone_size: .
v_call: TRBV6-5

cdr3_aa: CASSFPKPGETQYF
cdr3_nt: TGTGCCAGCAGCTTTCCTAAACCGGGAGAGACCCAGTACTTC
j_call: TRBJ2-5
d_call: .
clone_size: .
v_call: TRBV5-4

cdr3_aa: CASSPLDFNYGYTF
cdr3_nt: TGTGCCAGCAGCCCTTTAGACTTTAACTATGGCTACACCTTC
j_call: TRBJ1-2
d_call: .
clone_size: .
v_call: TRBV5-8

cdr3_aa: CASSPIRELSNEQYF
cdr3_nt: TGTGCCAGCTCACCAATCAGGGAACTTAGTAACGAGCAGTACTTC
j_call: TRBJ2-7
d_call: .
clone_size: .
v_call: TRBV18

cdr3_aa: CASSFGRGRIGIQPQHF
cdr3_nt: TGTGCCAGCAGCTTTGGAAGGGGGCGGATCGGAATTCAGCCCCAGCATTTT
j_call: TRBJ1-5
d_call: TRBD1
clone_size: .
v_call: TRBV11-3

cdr3_aa: CSVGQGASTDTQYF
cdr3_nt: TGCAGCGTAGGACAGGGGGCTAGCACAGATACGCAGTATTTT
j_call: TRBJ2-3
d_call: TRBD1
clone_size: .
v_call: TRBV29-1

cdr3_aa: CASRGDSYYEQYF
cdr3_nt: TGTGCCAGCAGAGGGGACAGTTACTACGAGCAGTACTTC
j_call: TRBJ2-7
d_call: TRBD1
clone_size: .
v_call: TRBV6-5

cdr3_aa: CASSWQGGAETQYF
cdr3_nt: TGTGCCAGCAGCTGGCAGGGTGGGGCAGAGACCCAGTACTTC
j_call: TRBJ2-5
d_call: .
clone_size: .
v_call: TRBV5-6

cdr3_aa: CASSGLAGVYNEQFF
cdr3_nt: TGTGCCAGTAGCGGACTAGCGGGAGTCTACAATGAGCAGTTCTTC
j_call: TRBJ2-1
d_call: TRBD2
clone_size: .
v_call: TRBV19